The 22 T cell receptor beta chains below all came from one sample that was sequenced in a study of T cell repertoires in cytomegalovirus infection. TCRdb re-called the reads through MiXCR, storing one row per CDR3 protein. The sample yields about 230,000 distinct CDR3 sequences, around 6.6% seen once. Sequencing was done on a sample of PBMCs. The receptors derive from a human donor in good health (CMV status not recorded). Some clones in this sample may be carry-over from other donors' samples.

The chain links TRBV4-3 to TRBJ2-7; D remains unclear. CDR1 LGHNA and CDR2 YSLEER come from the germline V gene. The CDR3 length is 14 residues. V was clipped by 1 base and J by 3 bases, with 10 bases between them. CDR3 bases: TGCGCCAGCAGCCAAGTTGTGGGCGGCTACGAGCAGTACTTC. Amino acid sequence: CASSQVVGGYEQYF.

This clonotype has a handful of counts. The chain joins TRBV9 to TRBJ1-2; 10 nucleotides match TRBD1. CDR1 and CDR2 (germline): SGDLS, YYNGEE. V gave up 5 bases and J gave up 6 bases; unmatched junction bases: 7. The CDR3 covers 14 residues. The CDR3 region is CASREGQGSNGYTF. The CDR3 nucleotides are TGTGCCAGCAGGGAGGGACAGGGGAGTAATGGCTACACCTTC. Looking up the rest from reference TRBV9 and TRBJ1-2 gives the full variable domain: DSGVTQTPKHLITATGQRVTLRCSPRSGDLSVYWYQQSLDQGLQFLIQYYNGEERAKGNILERFSAQQFPDLHSELNLSSLELGDSALYFCASREGQGSNGYTFGSGTRLTVV.

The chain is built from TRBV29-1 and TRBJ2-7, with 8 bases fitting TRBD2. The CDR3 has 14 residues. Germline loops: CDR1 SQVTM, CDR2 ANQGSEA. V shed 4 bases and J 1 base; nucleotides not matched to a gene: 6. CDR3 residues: CSVAERGFSYEQYF. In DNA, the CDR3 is TGCAGCGTTGCCGAGCGGGGGTTTTCCTACGAGCAGTACTTC.

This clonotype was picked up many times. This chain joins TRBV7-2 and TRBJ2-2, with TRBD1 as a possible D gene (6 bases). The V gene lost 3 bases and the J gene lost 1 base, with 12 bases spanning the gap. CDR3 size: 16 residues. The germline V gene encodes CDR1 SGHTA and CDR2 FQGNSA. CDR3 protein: CASSFGPQGNTGELFF. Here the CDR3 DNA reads TGTGCCAGCAGCTTTGGGCCACAGGGGAACACCGGGGAGCTGTTTTTT.

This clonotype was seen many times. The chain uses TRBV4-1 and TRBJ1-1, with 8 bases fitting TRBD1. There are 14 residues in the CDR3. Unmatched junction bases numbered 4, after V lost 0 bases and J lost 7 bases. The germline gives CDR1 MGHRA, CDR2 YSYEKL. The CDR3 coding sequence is TGCGCCAGCAGCCAAGATGAGGGGACAGGTGAAGCTTTCTTT. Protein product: CASSQDEGTGEAFF.

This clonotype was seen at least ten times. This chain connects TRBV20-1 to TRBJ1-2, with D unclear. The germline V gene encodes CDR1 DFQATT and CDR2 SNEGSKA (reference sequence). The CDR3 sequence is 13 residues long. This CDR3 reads CRPSPQLTYGYTF. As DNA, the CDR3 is TGCAGACCCTCCCCCCAGCTTACTTATGGCTACACCTTC.

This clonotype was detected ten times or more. CDR3 loop: CASSSREGGELFF. The CDR3 DNA follows: TGTGCCAGCAGTTCCCGGGAAGGCGGGGAGCTGTTTTTT. This chain links TRBV6-4 with TRBJ2-2; D might be TRBD2 (5 bases). The CDR3 spans 13 residues. CDR1 MRHNA and CDR2 SNTAGT come from the germline V gene. Trimming removed 5 bases from V and 7 bases from J, with 11 bases in between.

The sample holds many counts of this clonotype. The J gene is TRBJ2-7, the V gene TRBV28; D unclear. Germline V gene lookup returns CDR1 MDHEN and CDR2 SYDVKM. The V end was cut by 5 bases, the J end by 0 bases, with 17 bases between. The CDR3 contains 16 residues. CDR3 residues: CASSPPIGFSSYEQYF. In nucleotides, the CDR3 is TGTGCCAGCAGTCCCCCAATCGGCTTCAGCTCCTACGAGCAGTACTTC.

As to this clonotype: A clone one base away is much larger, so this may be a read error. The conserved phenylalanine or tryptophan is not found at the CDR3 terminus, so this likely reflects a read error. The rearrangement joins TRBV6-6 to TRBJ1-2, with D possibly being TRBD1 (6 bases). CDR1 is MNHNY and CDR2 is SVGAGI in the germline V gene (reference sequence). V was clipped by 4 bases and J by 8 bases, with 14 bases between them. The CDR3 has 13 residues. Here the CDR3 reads CASSLRGPGGYTL. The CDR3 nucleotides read TGTGCCAGCAGTTTGCGGGGGCCGGGGGGCTACACCTTA.

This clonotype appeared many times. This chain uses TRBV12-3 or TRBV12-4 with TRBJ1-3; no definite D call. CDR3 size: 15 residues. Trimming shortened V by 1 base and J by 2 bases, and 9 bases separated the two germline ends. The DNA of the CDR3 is TGTGCCAGCAGTTTAGGGGGTCCCCCTGGAAACACCATATATTTT. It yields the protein CASSLGGPPGNTIYF.

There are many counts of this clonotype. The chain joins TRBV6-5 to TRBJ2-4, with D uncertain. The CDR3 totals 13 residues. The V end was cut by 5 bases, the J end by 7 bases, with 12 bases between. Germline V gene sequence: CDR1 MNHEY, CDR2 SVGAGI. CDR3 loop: CASSDGPRNIQYF. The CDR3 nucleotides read TGTGCCAGCAGTGACGGACCGAGGAACATTCAGTACTTC.

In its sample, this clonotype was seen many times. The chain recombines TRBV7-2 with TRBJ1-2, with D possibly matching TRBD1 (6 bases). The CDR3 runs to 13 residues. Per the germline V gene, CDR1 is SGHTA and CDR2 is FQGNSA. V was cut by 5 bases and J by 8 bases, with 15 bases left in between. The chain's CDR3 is CASSLEGTTGYTF. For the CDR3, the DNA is TGTGCCAGCAGCCTAGAGGGGACAACGGGCTACACCTTC.

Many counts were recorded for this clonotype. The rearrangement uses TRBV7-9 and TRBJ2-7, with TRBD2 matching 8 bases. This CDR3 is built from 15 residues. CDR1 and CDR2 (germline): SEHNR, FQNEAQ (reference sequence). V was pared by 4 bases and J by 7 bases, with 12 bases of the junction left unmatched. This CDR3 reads CASSWAGGGLNEQYF. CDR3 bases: TGTGCCAGCAGCTGGGCGGGGGGTGGTTTAAATGAGCAGTACTTC.

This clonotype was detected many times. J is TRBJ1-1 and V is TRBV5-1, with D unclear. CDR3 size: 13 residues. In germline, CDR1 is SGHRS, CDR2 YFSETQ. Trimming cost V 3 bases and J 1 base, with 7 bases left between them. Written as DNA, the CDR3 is TGCGCCAGCAGCTACGAGGGGAACACTGAAGCTTTCTTT. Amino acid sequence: CASSYEGNTEAFF.

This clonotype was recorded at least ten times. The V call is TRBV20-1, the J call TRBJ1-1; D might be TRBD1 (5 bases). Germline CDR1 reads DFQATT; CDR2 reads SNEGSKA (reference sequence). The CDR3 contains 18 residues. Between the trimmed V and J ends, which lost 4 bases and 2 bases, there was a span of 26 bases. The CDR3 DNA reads TGCAGTGCTATCAATCCGGGCAGGGCTCTGAATATTAACACTGAAGCTTTCTTT. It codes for CSAINPGRALNINTEAFF.

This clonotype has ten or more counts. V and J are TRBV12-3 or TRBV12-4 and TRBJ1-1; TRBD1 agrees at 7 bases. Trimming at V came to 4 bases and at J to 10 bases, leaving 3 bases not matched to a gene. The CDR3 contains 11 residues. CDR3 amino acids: CASSWTGLAFF. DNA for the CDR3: TGTGCCAGCAGTTGGACAGGCCTAGCTTTCTTT.

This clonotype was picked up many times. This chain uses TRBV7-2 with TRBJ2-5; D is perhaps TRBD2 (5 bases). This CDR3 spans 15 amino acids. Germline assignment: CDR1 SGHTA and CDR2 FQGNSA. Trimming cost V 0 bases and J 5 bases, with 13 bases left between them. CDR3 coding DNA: TGTGCCAGCAGCTTAGCCCCGCCTTCGGGGGAGACCCAGTACTTC. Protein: CASSLAPPSGETQYF.

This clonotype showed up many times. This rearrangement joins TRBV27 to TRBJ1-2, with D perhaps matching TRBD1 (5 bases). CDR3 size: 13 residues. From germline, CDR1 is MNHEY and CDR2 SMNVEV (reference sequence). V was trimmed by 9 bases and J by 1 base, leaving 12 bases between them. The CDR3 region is CARGRRCNYGYTF. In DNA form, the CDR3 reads TGTGCCAGGGGACGGAGATGTAACTATGGCTACACCTTC.

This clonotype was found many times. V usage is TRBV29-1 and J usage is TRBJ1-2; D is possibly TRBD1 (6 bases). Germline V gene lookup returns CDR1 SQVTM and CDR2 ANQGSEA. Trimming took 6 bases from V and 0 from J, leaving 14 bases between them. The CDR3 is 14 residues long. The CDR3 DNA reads TGCAGCGTCGCGGACAGAGACGCTAACTATGGCTACACCTTC. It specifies CSVADRDANYGYTF.

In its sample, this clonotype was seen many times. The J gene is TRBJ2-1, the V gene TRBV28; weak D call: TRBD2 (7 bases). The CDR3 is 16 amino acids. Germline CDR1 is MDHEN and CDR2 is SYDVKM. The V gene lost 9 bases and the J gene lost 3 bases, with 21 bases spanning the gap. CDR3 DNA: TGTGCCAGTAAAGGACAGCTTGGGAGGGACTACAATGAGCAGTTCTTC. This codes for CASKGQLGRDYNEQFF.

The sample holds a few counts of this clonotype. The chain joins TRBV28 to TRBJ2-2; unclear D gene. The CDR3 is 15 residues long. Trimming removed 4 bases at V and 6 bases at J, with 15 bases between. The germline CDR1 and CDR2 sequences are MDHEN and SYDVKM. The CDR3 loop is CASSSPGRVPGELFF. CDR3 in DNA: TGTGCCAGCAGTTCACCTGGACGGGTCCCCGGGGAGCTGTTTTTT.

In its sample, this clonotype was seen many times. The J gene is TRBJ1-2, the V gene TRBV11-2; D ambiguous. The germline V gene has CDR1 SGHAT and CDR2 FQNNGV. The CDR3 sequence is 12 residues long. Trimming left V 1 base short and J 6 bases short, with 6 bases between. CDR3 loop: CASSLGENGYTF. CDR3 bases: TGTGCCAGCAGCTTAGGGGAGAATGGCTACACCTTC.